The T cell receptor beta chain under discussion was sequenced for a study of T cell repertoires in cytomegalovirus infection. About the research overall: Researchers turned to recently identified HLA-C-restricted CMV epitopes as well as well-studied HLA-B-restricted ones.

From the reads, TCRdb called clonotypes with MiXCR, one entry per CDR3 protein. Here the sample spans fewer than 1,000,000 distinct CDR3 sequences, 31% being singletons. The CDR3 contains 16 residues. Unmatched junction bases numbered 8, after V lost 6 bases and J lost 0 bases. The germline V gene encodes CDR1 ENHRY and CDR2 SYGVKD. This clonotype was detected a few times. Its antigen is unidentified. The V and J genes are TRBV10-3 and TRBJ2-1; 7 bases line up with TRBD2. The specimen comprised cultured CD8+ T cells from PBMCs, sampled from culture after CMV antigen stimulation. The receptor was isolated from a human donor in good health (CMV status not recorded). Some clones in this sample may be carry-over from other donors' samples. This CDR3 is CAIRFEAGTSYNEQFF. The CDR3 region has the DNA TGTGCCATCAGGTTTGAAGCGGGGACCTCCTACAATGAGCAGTTCTTC.